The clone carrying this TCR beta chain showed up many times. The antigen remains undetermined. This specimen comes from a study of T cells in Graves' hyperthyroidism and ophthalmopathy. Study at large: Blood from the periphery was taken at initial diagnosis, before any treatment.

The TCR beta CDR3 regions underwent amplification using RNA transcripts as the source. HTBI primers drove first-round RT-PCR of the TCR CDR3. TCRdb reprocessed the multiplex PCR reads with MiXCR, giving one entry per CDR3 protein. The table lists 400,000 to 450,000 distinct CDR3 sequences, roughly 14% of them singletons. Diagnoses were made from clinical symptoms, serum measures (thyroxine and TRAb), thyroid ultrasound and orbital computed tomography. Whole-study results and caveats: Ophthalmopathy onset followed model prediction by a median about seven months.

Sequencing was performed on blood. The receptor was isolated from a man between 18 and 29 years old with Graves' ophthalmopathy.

The CDR3 DNA reads TGTGCCAGCCAGCGGGGGGCCTTATTGTACCAAGAGACCCAGTACTTC. Its translation: CASQRGALLYQETQYF. J is TRBJ2-5 and V is TRBV5-6, with 9 bases identical to TRBD2. This CDR3 has 16 amino acids. The V segment lost 7 bases and the J segment 0 bases; nucleotides outside the gene matches: 10. Germline CDR1 is SGHDT and CDR2 is YYEEEE.